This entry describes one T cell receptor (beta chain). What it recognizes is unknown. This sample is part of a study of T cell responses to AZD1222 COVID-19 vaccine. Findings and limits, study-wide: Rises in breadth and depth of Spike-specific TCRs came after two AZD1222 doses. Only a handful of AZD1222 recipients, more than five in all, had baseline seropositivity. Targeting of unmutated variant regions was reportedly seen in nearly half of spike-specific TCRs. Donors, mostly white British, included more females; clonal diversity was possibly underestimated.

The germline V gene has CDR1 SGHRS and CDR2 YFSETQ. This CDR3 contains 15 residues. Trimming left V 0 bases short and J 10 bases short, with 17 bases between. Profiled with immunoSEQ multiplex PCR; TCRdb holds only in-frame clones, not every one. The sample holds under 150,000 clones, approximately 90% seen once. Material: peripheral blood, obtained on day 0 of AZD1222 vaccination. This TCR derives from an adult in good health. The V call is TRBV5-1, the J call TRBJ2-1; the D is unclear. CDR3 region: CASSLAGVSESEQFF. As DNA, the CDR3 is TGCGCCAGCAGCTTGGCCGGAGTATCAGAAAGCGAGCAGTTCTTC.